This T cell receptor (beta chain) was retrieved from a study of vaccination effects on CD4 cells after COVID-19. General study points: Among infection- and vaccine-induced clones, marked clonal contraction occurred late after vaccination. Few convalescent patients were studied, and early post-infection samples were lacking.

About this clone: Its target is unknown.

CDR1 is DFQATT and CDR2 is SNEGSKA in the germline V gene (reference sequence). CDR3 length: 11 residues. V was cut by 5 bases and J by 0 bases, with 4 bases left in between. Here immunoSEQ multiplex PCR was the method, and the copy in TCRdb shows in-frame clones only, minus some. The sample shows approximately 40,000 clones, around 67% of them seen only once. Sequencing in the ViraFEST assay came after antigen-specific CD4+ T cells had been expanded with viral peptide pools, which were used to stimulate PBMC. Isolation of CD4+ T cells took place after around 10 days of culture. Previously uninfected by SARS-CoV-2, the vaccine recipients also showed negative nucleocapsid antibodies.

The TCR comes from a human donor who received a COVID-19 vaccine. Sequenced material: CD4+ T cells from PBMCs cultured with SARS-CoV-2 spike peptides, taken before COVID-19 vaccination. The chain employs TRBV20-1 and TRBJ2-5; D unclear. Here the CDR3 DNA reads TGCAGTGCTTCGTACCAAGAGACCCAGTACTTC. It translates to CSASYQETQYF.